The subject of this entry is one T cell receptor beta chain. What it binds is unknown. Germline assignment: CDR1 SEHNR and CDR2 FQNEAQ (reference sequence). J lost 2 bases, V lost 5 bases, and 10 bases had no gene match. The length of the CDR3 is 17 residues. The entry originates in a study of cytomegalovirus exposure and HLA in healthy donors. Study background: In a previous analysis, 117 million unique TCR beta sequences were found from about 190 million T cells. Whole-study results and caveats: In terms of immune exposure information, only CMV serostatus was available. Many donors carried some public TCRs, although rarity characterized most TCR sequences.

In the PCR, 60 Vbeta and 13 Jbeta primers were used. Methods used by the authors: It was a later analysis that counted 79 million or so unique TCR beta chains, of which some 10 million were shared. Libraries were prepared by immunoSEQ multiplex PCR; TCRdb keeps only in-frame clonotypes and omits some of them. V and J calls and clone size follow that table, whereas D and trimming were derived from the DNA. This sample has roughly 240,000 clones, with about 80% found just once. This chain links TRBV7-9 with TRBJ1-3; 9 bases line up with TRBD1. The sample was PBMCs. This sequence was found in a woman aged 40 to 50 in good health and CMV-seropositive. The CDR3 coding sequence is TGTGCCAGCAGCCAGGTCGGGACAGGGTACCCTGGAAACACCATATATTTT. It is translated as CASSQVGTGYPGNTIYF.